This TCR beta chain appears in the sequencing data of a study of blood T cell repertoires in COVID-19. Across the whole study: Samples representing acute and convalescent COVID-19 were sourced from the United States, Italy and Spain.

This clone is a singleton in its sample. Data came from immunoSEQ multiplex PCR; TCRdb stores just in-frame clones and leaves some out. The table has about 350,000 clones, more than 70% seen once. With V trimmed by 8 bases and J by 8 bases, 12 bases remained unmatched. The CDR3 extends over 14 amino acids. Germline CDR1 reads SQVTM; CDR2 reads ANQGSEA. In Seattle, patients joined the study during active infection and were tracked longitudinally. This clonotype was obtained from a woman in her 70s with COVID-19, enrolled during active disease. The sample taken for sequencing was peripheral blood. This chain uses TRBV29-1 with TRBJ1-2, with 12 nucleotides matching TRBD1. CDR3 protein: CSFGAGTGGVGYTF. As DNA, the CDR3 is TGCAGCTTCGGAGCCGGGACAGGGGGCGTCGGCTACACCTTC.